This T cell receptor beta chain was sequenced during a study of T cell changes during pregnancy in multiple sclerosis. The germline CDR1 and CDR2 sequences are SGHTA and FQGTGA. The V end was cut by 5 bases, the J end by 7 bases, with 12 bases between. CDR3 length: 13 amino acids. TCRdb keeps only in-frame clones here, not all; method: immunoSEQ multiplex PCR. The sample has tens of thousands of clones, 92% seen once; the top ten hold 2.8%. This sample comprised peripheral blood, obtained in the third trimester of pregnancy. The TCR originated in a female donor in good health, enrolled as a control in a pregnancy study. This chain joins TRBV7-3 and TRBJ2-1; TRBD2 is a possible D gene (6 bases). CDR3 amino acids: CASSPTSNNEQFF. The CDR3 coding sequence is TGTGCCAGCAGCCCGACTAGTAATAATGAGCAGTTCTTC.